What follows is one TCR beta chain and its context. What it binds is unknown. The sample belongs to a study of graft-versus-host responses after intestinal transplantation. Study details: Once they had received anti-thymocyte globulin induction, all recipients took tacrolimus and steroids for around 3 years. General study points: Declining HvG levels early post-transplant were linked to peak circulating GvH clone levels. Among recipient marrow samples, GvH clones were found; some appeared first in ileum or blood.

Assay: immunoSEQ multiplex PCR; the TCRdb copy retains only in-frame clones and omits some. The sample holds about 71,000 clones, about nine tenths seen once. Germline V lookup: CDR1 SGHDT, CDR2 YYEEEE. This CDR3 comprises 16 residues. With 3 bases removed from V and 3 bases from J, the gap between germline ends came to 19 bases. This clonotype was sampled from a human donor who received an intestinal transplant. The sample was unstimulated CD8+ T cells sorted from spleen or lymph node cells, taken before intestinal transplant. J is TRBJ2-7 and V is TRBV5-6, with D tentatively TRBD1 (6 bases). The CDR3 protein is CASSSMAQGTHYEQYF. CDR3 in DNA: TGTGCCAGCAGCTCAATGGCGCAGGGGACCCACTACGAGCAGTACTTC.